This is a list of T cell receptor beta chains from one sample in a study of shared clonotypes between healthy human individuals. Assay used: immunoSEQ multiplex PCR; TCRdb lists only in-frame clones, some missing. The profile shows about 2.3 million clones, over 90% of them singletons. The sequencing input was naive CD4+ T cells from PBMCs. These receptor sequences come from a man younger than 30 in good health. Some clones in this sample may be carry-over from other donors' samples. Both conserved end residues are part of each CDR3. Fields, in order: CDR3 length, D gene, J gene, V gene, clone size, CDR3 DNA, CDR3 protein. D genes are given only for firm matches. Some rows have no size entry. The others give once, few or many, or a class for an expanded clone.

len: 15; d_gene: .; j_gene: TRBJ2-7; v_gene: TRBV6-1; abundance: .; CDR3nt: TGTGCCAGCAGGCAAGGGGGACAAGGGGAACGGGAGCAGTACTTC; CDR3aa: CASRQGGQGEREQYF
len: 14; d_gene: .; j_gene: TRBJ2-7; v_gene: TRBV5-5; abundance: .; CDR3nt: TGTGCCAGCAGCTTGATCGGGTCGGAAGGGTGGATGTACTTC; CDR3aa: CASSLIGSEGWMYF
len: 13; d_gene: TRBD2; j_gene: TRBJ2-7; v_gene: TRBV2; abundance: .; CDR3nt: TGTGCCACCGGACTAGACATATCCTACGAGCAGTACTTC; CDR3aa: CATGLDISYEQYF
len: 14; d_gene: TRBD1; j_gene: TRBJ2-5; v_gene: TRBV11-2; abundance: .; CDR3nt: TGTGCCAGCAGCTCTACCAGGGGGCGAGAGACCCAGTACTTC; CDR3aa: CASSSTRGRETQYF
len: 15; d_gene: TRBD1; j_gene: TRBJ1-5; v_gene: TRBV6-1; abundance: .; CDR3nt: TGTGCCAGCAGCGGGACAGGGGCGGCAAATCAGCCCCAGCATTTT; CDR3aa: CASSGTGAANQPQHF
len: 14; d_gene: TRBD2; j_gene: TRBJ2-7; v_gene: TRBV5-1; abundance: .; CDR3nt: TGCGCCAGCAGCTATAGCGGGAGTACCCACGAGCAGTACTTC; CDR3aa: CASSYSGSTHEQYF
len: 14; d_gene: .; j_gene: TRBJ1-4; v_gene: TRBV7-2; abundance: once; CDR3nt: TGTGCCAGCAGCTTATGGGGACTGAATGAAAAACTGTTTTTT; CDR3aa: CASSLWGLNEKLFF
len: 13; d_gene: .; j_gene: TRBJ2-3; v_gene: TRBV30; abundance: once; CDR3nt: TGTGCCTGGAGTGTAGTGGGCCCAGATACGCAGTATTTT; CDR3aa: CAWSVVGPDTQYF
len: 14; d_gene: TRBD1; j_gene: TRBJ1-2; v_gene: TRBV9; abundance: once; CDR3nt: TGTGCCAGCAGCGAGACAGGGGTAACCTATGGCTACACCTTC; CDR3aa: CASSETGVTYGYTF
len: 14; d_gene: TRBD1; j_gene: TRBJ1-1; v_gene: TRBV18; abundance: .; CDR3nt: TGTGCCAGCTCACAGGGACAGGGGGCAGCTGAAGCTTTCTTT; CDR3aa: CASSQGQGAAEAFF
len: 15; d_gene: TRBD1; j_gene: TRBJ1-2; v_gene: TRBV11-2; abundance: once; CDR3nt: TGTGCCAGCAGCCAACGGACAGGCCCTCCATTGGGCTACACCTTC; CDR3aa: CASSQRTGPPLGYTF
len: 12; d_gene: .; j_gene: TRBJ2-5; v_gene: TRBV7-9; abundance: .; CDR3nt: TGTGCCAGCAGGCGCGACCAAGAGACCCAGTACTTC; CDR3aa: CASRRDQETQYF
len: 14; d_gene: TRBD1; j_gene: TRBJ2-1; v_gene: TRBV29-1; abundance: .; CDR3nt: TGCAGCGTTGAAGCGGGACAGGGTTACAATGAGCAGTTCTTC; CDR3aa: CSVEAGQGYNEQFF
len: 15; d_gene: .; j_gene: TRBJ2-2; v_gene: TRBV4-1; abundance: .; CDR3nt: TGCGCCAGCAGCCAAGCGGACAGAGACACCGGGGAGCTGTTTTTT; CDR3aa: CASSQADRDTGELFF
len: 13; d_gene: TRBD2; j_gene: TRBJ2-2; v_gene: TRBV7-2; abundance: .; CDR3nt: TGTGCCAGCAGCGCGGGGGTCACCGGGGAGCTGTTTTTT; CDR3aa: CASSAGVTGELFF
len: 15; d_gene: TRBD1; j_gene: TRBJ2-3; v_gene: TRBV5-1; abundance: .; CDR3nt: TGCGCCAGCAGCTCGGGACAGGGAATCCCAGATACGCAGTATTTT; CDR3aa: CASSSGQGIPDTQYF
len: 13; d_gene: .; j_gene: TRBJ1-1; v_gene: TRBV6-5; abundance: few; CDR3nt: TGTGCCAGCGCTGGACAGCCGAACACTGAAGCTTTCTTT; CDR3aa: CASAGQPNTEAFF
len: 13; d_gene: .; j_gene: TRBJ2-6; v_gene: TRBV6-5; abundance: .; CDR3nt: TGTGCCAGCGGAGTAACTGGGGCCAACGTCCTGACTTTC; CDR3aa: CASGVTGANVLTF
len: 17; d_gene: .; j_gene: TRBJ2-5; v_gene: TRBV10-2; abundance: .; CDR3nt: TGCGCCAGCAGTGAGTCGGGGACAGGCGGCGGGAGGGAGACCCAGTACTTC; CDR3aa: CASSESGTGGGRETQYF
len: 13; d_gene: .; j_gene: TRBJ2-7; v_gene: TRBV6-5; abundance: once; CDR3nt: TGTGCCAGCAGTTACGTAAGGGGGAACGAGCAGTACTTC; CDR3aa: CASSYVRGNEQYF
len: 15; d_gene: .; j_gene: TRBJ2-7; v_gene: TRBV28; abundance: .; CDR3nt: TGTGCCAGCAGTTTTTCCCAGGCAGGGGCCTACGAGCAGTACTTC; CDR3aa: CASSFSQAGAYEQYF
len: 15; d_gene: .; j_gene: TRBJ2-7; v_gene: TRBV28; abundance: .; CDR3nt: TGTGCCAGCAGTTTATGGTCTAGTCCAACCTACGAGCAGTACTTC; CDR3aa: CASSLWSSPTYEQYF
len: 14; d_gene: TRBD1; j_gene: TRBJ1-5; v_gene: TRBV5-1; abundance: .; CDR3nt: TGCGCCAGCAGCGCAACAGGGGGCGATCAGCCCCAGCATTTT; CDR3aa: CASSATGGDQPQHF
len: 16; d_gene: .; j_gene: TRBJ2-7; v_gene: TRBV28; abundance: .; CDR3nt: TGTGCCAGCACCCTCCGGTCCCCGGGGGCTGGGAACGAGCAGTACTTC; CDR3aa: CASTLRSPGAGNEQYF
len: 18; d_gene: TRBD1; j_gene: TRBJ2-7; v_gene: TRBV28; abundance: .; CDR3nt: TGTGCCAGCAGTTCTCCATCCGGGACAGACACTCGGCTTTACGAGCAGTACTTC; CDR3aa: CASSSPSGTDTRLYEQYF
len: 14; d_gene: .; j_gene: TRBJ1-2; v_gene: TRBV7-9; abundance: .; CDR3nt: TGTGCCAGCAGCTTAGACAGCCGCTCGAGAGGCTACACCTTC; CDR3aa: CASSLDSRSRGYTF
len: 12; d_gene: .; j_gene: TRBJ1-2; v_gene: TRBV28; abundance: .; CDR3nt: TGTGCCAGCAGTTCTTACATGATAGGCTACACCTTC; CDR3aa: CASSSYMIGYTF